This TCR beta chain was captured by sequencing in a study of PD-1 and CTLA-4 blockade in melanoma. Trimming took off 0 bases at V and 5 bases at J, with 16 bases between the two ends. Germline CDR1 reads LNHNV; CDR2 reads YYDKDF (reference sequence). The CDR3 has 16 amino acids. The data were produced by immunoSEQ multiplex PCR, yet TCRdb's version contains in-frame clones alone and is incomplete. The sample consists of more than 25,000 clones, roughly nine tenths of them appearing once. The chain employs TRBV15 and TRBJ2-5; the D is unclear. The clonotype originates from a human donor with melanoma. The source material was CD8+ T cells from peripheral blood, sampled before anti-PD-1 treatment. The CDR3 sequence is CATSRDRLVSPETQYF. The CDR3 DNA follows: TGTGCCACCAGCAGAGATCGTTTAGTTTCTCCGGAGACCCAGTACTTC. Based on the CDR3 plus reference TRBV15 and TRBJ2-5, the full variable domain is DAMVIQNPRYQVTQFGKPVTLSCSQTLNHNVMYWYQQKSSQAPKLLFHYYDKDFNNEADTPDNFQSRRPNTSFCFLDIRSPGLGDTAMYLCATSRDRLVSPETQYFGPGTRLLVL.